These 9 T cell receptor beta chains originate from one sample sequenced in a study of response to subunit inactivated influenza vaccine. TCRdb independently ran MiXCR on the RT-PCR reads; one entry per CDR3 protein. In the table there are approximately 530,000 distinct CDR3 sequences, approximately 7.7% of which are singletons. The sequencing here drew on PBMCs from blood, taken roughly 24 months after vaccination. Every receptor here comes from a man aged 50 to 69 who received an inactivated influenza vaccine.

The gene calls are TRBV12-3 or TRBV12-4 and TRBJ2-1, with 8 bases lining up with TRBD2. V lost 7 bases and J lost 4; bases outside the gene matches: 9. The CDR3 spans 15 residues. The CDR3 protein is CASMQLRGEYNEQFF. The CDR3 DNA is TGTGCCAGCATGCAATTGCGGGGGGAGTACAATGAGCAGTTCTTC.

This clonotype came up a few times. The chain joins TRBV7-2 to TRBJ1-5, with no clear D. The CDR3 has 15 amino acids. V gave up 5 bases and J gave up 0 bases, with 11 bases separating them. CDR1 is SGHTA and CDR2 is FQGNSA in the germline V gene. The CDR3 nucleotides are TGTGCCAGCAGCCAAGCCCCCTATAGCAATCAGCCCCAGCATTTT. This gives the protein CASSQAPYSNQPQHF.

The rearrangement uses TRBV10-3 and TRBJ1-1, with no clear D. The CDR3 has 13 residues. The ends were cut back, 5 bases at V and 0 bases at J, with 7 bases in the middle. Per the germline V gene, CDR1 is ENHRY and CDR2 is SYGVKD. The CDR3 DNA is TGTGCCATCAGTACCCAAGTGAACACTGAAGCTTTCTTT. This codes for CAISTQVNTEAFF.

The table lists this clonotype with many counts. The V gene is TRBV5-1, the J gene TRBJ2-2; 8 positions agree with TRBD2. Germline V gives CDR1 SGHRS, CDR2 YFSETQ. The CDR3 contains 13 residues. The V gene end was trimmed by 5 bases and the J gene end by 5 bases; junction bases not matched to a gene: 2. CDR3 loop: CASRPGGTGELFF. CDR3 coding DNA: TGCGCCAGCAGACCGGGGGGGACCGGGGAGCTGTTTTTT.

This clonotype was recorded at least ten times. The chain links TRBV4-2 to TRBJ1-6, with D uncertain. Trimming took off 0 bases at V and 6 bases at J, with 12 bases between the two ends. Germline V gene data show CDR1 as LGHNA and CDR2 as YNFKEQ. The CDR3 sequence is 16 residues long. The CDR3 loop is CASSQERQFLNSPLHF. In DNA form, the CDR3 reads TGTGCCAGCAGCCAAGAAAGGCAGTTCCTTAATTCACCCCTCCACTTT.

This clonotype was seen at least ten times. The rearrangement joins TRBV12-3 or TRBV12-4 to TRBJ2-5; no definite D call. CDR3 length: 14 residues. V lost 4 bases and J lost 1, with 10 bases in between. Here the CDR3 DNA reads TGTGCCAGCAGTTCTGTTCAGGTCCAAGAGACCCAGTACTTC. This sequence encodes CASSSVQVQETQYF.

There are many counts of this clonotype. The chain employs TRBV20-1 and TRBJ2-2, with D unclear. Trimming stripped 0 bases from V and 0 bases from J, with 11 bases between. From germline, CDR1 is DFQATT and CDR2 SNEGSKA (reference sequence). This CDR3 has 16 amino acids. CDR3 sequence reads: CSARDYRAANTGELFF. DNA for the CDR3: TGCAGTGCTAGAGATTATCGCGCAGCGAACACCGGGGAGCTGTTTTTT.

This clonotype has a count of ten or more. V gene TRBV7-2 combines with J gene TRBJ2-2, with D possibly matching TRBD2 (5 bases). The V gene's germline CDR1 is SGHTA and CDR2 FQGNSA. The CDR3 is made up of 13 amino acids. V lost 5 bases to trimming and J lost 6 bases, with 10 bases between them. CDR3 sequence reads: CASSPDWAGELFF. The CDR3 DNA is TGTGCCAGCAGCCCGGACTGGGCCGGGGAGCTGTTTTTT.

The sample holds many counts of this clonotype. This chain joins TRBV12-3 or TRBV12-4 and TRBJ1-3, with a tentative D call TRBD1 (6 bases). Trimming removed 7 bases from V and 4 bases from J, with 8 bases in between. This CDR3 is built from 12 residues. The CDR3 loop is CASTRGGNTIYF. CDR3 coding DNA: TGTGCCAGCACTAGGGGGGGAAACACCATATATTTT.